This passage covers 25 T cell receptor beta chains from one sample sequenced in a study of blood T cells in healthy people across ages (dated by TCRdb to between 2014 and 2016). Receptor amplification or capture employed 5' RACE. Sequencing relied on an Illumina HiSeq 2500. The second PCR ran for about 7 to 11 cycles and used a J-beta primer mix along with a sample-barcoded 5' primer. Clones were called with MiXCR by TCRdb after fastp trimmed the public reads at Q25, and only in-frame beta chains were retained. Each entry merges the rows of one CDR3 protein and shows their most common DNA and genes. The sample yields 550,000 to 600,000 distinct CDR3 sequences; about 25% were counted once. The ten largest clones add up to about 18% of the sample. Specimen: blood. Receptors were obtained from a woman in her 70s in good health.

In regard to this clonotype: A read error may account for a junction end that differs from germline. The chain carries TRBV18 and TRBJ1-1; perhaps TRBD1 as D (5 bases). The CDR3 has 13 residues. Germline values: CDR1 KGHSH, CDR2 LQKENI. Here the CDR3 DNA reads TGTGCCAGCTCACCACGGGGGAACACTGAAGCTATCTTT. It encodes CASSPRGNTEAIF.

This clonotype was seen a single time. The rearrangement links TRBV7-9 to TRBJ1-4; 7 nucleotides match TRBD1. V lost 2 bases, J lost 5 bases, and 5 bases stayed unmatched. The CDR3 is 15 amino acids. Germline V gives CDR1 SEHNR, CDR2 FQNEAQ (reference sequence). CDR3 sequence (DNA): TGTGCCAGCAGCTTATCGGGACAGCCAAATGAAAAACTGTTTTTT. It translates to CASSLSGQPNEKLFF.

The chain joins TRBV24-1 to TRBJ1-1, with D possibly being TRBD1 (5 bases). The CDR3 runs 14 residues. The V gene lost 7 bases and the J gene lost 0 bases, with 11 bases spanning the gap. In germline, CDR1 is KGHDR, CDR2 SFDVKD. The CDR3 DNA reads as TGTGCCACCAGAGGGTCAGGGTTGAACACTGAAGCTTTCTTT. Its protein is CATRGSGLNTEAFF.

This clonotype was counted only a few times. Written as DNA, the CDR3 is TGTGCCAGCAGCTCGGGACAGGGGATCGGGGAGCTGTTTTTT. Amino acid sequence: CASSSGQGIGELFF. The chain uses TRBV7-9 and TRBJ2-2; 10 bases align to TRBD1. The CDR3 runs 14 residues. Looked up from germline, CDR1 is SEHNR and CDR2 is FQNEAQ (reference sequence). The J segment lost 7 bases and the V segment lost 4 bases, leaving 3 bases of the junction unmatched.

The V gene is TRBV7-2, the J gene TRBJ1-1; 8 nucleotides agree with TRBD1. Unmatched junction bases numbered 6, after V lost 2 bases and J lost 1 base. CDR1 is SGHTA and CDR2 is FQGNSA in the germline V gene. The CDR3 loop spans 16 amino acids. The CDR3 DNA follows: TGTGCCAGCAGCTTACCTCCCAGGGGGCGGAACACTGAAGCTTTCTTT. It specifies CASSLPPRGRNTEAFF.

The V call is TRBV11-2, the J call TRBJ1-1, with TRBD1 as a possible D gene (6 bases). Deletions cut 1 base from V and 1 base from J, with 10 bases between. Germline V gene data show CDR1 as SGHAT and CDR2 as FQNNGV. The length of the CDR3 is 15 residues. The CDR3 DNA follows: TGTGCCAGCAGCTTAGTCTTACAGGGGAACACTGAAGCTTTCTTT. This codes for CASSLVLQGNTEAFF.

This clonotype was counted between two and nine times. The J gene is TRBJ2-5, the V gene TRBV7-9; either TRBD1 or TRBD2 may supply D (6 bases each). CDR3 length: 14 residues. Trimming took off 2 bases at V and 2 bases at J, with 9 bases between the two ends. Germline V lookup: CDR1 SEHNR, CDR2 FQNEAQ (reference sequence). The CDR3 reads CASSLTGTQETQYF. The CDR3, as DNA: TGTGCCAGCAGCTTAACAGGGACTCAAGAGACCCAGTACTTC.

The rearrangement links TRBV7-6 to TRBJ2-7; D is possibly TRBD1 (6 bases). V dropped 5 bases and J dropped 6 bases, with 20 bases sitting between them. Germline assignment: CDR1 SGHVS and CDR2 FNYEAQ. The CDR3 sequence is 15 residues long. The CDR3 protein is CASSPEGQGPGEQYF. CDR3 nucleotides: TGTGCCAGCAGCCCAGAGGGACAAGGGCCCGGCGAGCAGTACTTC.

Notes on this clonotype: This may come from a read error, since a much larger clone is one base off. The CDR3 here is CSAGLAGGQETQCF. In DNA, the CDR3 is TGCAGTGCTGGACTAGCGGGGGGCCAAGAGACCCAGTGCTTC. The rearrangement uses TRBV20-1 and TRBJ2-5, with 14 bases aligning to TRBD2. Germline V gene lookup returns CDR1 DFQATT and CDR2 SNEGSKA (reference sequence). This CDR3 is 14 amino acids long.

This rearrangement joins TRBV20-1 to TRBJ2-2; 9 bases are shared with TRBD2. CDR3 size: 16 residues. The J segment lost 6 bases and the V segment lost 5 bases, leaving 13 bases of the junction unmatched. Germline loops: CDR1 DFQATT, CDR2 SNEGSKA (reference sequence). The DNA for the CDR3 is TGCAGTGCTTACCCGAGCGGGAGGAGGAAATCCGGGGAGCTGTTTTTT. It specifies CSAYPSGRRKSGELFF.

V gene TRBV6-6 combines with J gene TRBJ1-1; no definite D call. The germline V gene has CDR1 MNHNY and CDR2 SVGAGI (reference sequence). This CDR3 spans 14 amino acids. V lost 6 bases, J lost 2 bases, and 13 bases lay in between. The CDR3 nucleotides read TGTGCCAGCAGGCCACCGGAGGGTAACACTGAAGCTTTCTTT. It yields the protein CASRPPEGNTEAFF.

With regard to this clonotype: One end of the junction fails to match germline, which may point to a read error. The J gene is TRBJ1-2, the V gene TRBV5-1; D remains ambiguous. CDR3 size: 12 residues. The V gene's germline CDR1 is SGHRS and CDR2 YFSETQ. Here the CDR3 reads CACSLSNYGYTF. Written as DNA, the CDR3 is TGCGCCTGCAGCCTATCAAACTATGGCTACACCTTC.

The chain uses TRBV12-3 or TRBV12-4 and TRBJ2-5, with D possibly matching TRBD1 (5 bases). CDR3 size: 17 residues. Trimming took 6 bases from V and 1 from J, leaving 21 bases between them. This chain's CDR3 is CASRYSGRTRSQETQYF. DNA of the CDR3: TGTGCCAGCAGATACTCCGGCCGGACAAGGTCCCAAGAGACCCAGTACTTC.

This clonotype turned up a few times. The J gene is TRBJ1-5, the V gene TRBV20-1, with a tentative D call TRBD1 (6 bases). The CDR3 length is 14 residues. From germline, CDR1 is DFQATT and CDR2 SNEGSKA (reference sequence). V lost 1 base, J lost 4 bases, and 11 bases lay in between. This chain's CDR3 is CSARGIQGNQPQHF. The CDR3 region has the DNA TGCAGTGCTAGAGGGATACAGGGAAATCAGCCCCAGCATTTT.

This clonotype was picked up a small number of times. The chain combines TRBV10-3 with TRBJ2-1; D perhaps matches TRBD1 (5 bases). Trimming shortened V by 6 bases and J by 8 bases, and 14 bases separated the two germline ends. The CDR3 is made up of 13 amino acids. In germline, CDR1 is ENHRY, CDR2 SYGVKD. CDR3 nucleotide sequence: TGTGCCATCAGCCCGTCAGGGAAAGATGAGCAGTTCTTC. This translates into CAISPSGKDEQFF.

The chain carries TRBV15 and TRBJ1-6; the D is unclear. The V gene lost 5 bases and the J gene lost 10 bases, with 18 bases spanning the gap. Germline-derived CDR1 and CDR2 are LNHNV and YYDKDF (reference sequence). This CDR3 is 15 amino acids long. The CDR3 nucleotides are TGTGCCACCAGCGGAGCTGGGGTACACGGGTCACCCCTCCACTTT. Its protein product is CATSGAGVHGSPLHF.

The CDR3, as DNA: TGTGCCAGCAGCCAAGCTTCTAGCGGCTCCTACGAGCAGTACTTC. It specifies CASSQASSGSYEQYF. The J gene is TRBJ2-7, the V gene TRBV3-1; 7 bases are a match to TRBD2. The germline CDR1 and CDR2 sequences are LGHDT and YNNKEL (reference sequence). The CDR3 sequence is 15 residues long. Unmatched junction bases numbered 3, after V lost 1 base and J lost 0 bases.

This chain connects TRBV27 to TRBJ2-4, with TRBD1 identical over 8 bases. The V gene end was trimmed by 5 bases and the J gene end by 7 bases; junction bases not matched to a gene: 10. Germline V CDR1 and CDR2: MNHEY, SMNVEV (reference sequence). The CDR3 runs to 15 residues. As DNA, the CDR3 is TGTGCCAGCAGTCCGTGGACAGGGAGAGATAACATTCAGTACTTC. Its translation: CASSPWTGRDNIQYF.

This clonotype has a handful of counts. The rearrangement links TRBV5-1 to TRBJ2-5; 7 bases match TRBD2. Trimming took 4 bases from V and 1 from J; bases not matched to a gene: 7. This CDR3 region has 15 residues. Germline V lookup: CDR1 SGHRS, CDR2 YFSETQ. The CDR3 sequence: CASSTTGTIQETQYF. CDR3 in DNA: TGCGCCAGCAGCACCACCGGGACTATCCAAGAGACCCAGTACTTC.

The rearrangement uses TRBV15 and TRBJ2-1, with D maybe TRBD1 (6 bases). The closer fit of TRBJ2-5 to the DNA end suggests the J call may be wrong. In germline, CDR1 is LNHNV, CDR2 YYDKDF (reference sequence). This CDR3 comprises 14 residues. CDR3 in DNA: TGTGCCACCAGCAGGGCAGGGGTTCGGGAGACCCAGTACTTC. It translates to CATSRAGVRETQYF.

The CDR3 reads CSARDYFGGAGNEQFF. DNA of the CDR3: TGCAGTGCTAGAGATTATTTCGGAGGGGCCGGCAATGAGCAGTTCTTC. This chain joins TRBV20-1 and TRBJ2-1; D possibly corresponds to TRBD2 (6 bases). Germline-derived CDR1 and CDR2 are DFQATT and SNEGSKA (reference sequence). Between the trimmed V and J ends, which lost 0 bases and 6 bases, there was a span of 18 bases. The CDR3 sequence is 16 residues long.

This clonotype appeared a few times. V and J are TRBV20-1 and TRBJ1-2, with D perhaps matching TRBD1 (6 bases). CDR3 size: 13 residues. Germline V lookup: CDR1 DFQATT, CDR2 SNEGSKA (reference sequence). Trimming cost V 5 bases and J 2 bases, with 12 bases left between them. The CDR3 loop reads CSAGPGQNYGYTF. DNA for the CDR3: TGCAGTGCTGGACCTGGACAGAACTATGGCTACACCTTC.

This clonotype was detected only once. The CDR3 here is CASSVRTGGTGELFF. The CDR3, as DNA: TGTGCCAGCAGCGTTAGGACAGGGGGCACCGGGGAGCTGTTTTTT. This sequence joins TRBV9 and TRBJ2-2; TRBD1 aligns across 10 bases. V trimming: 2 bases; J trimming: 4 bases; junction bases outside the gene matches: 2. CDR3 size: 15 residues. Germline CDR1 is SGDLS and CDR2 is YYNGEE.

The rearrangement uses TRBV12-3 or TRBV12-4 and TRBJ1-1, with a possible D match to TRBD1 (6 bases). CDR3 size: 12 residues. The V gene lost 6 bases and the J gene lost 11 bases, with 16 bases spanning the gap. CDR3 protein: CASSPGVGAAFF. In DNA, the CDR3 is TGTGCCAGCAGCCCCGGTGTGGGGGCCGCTTTCTTT.

The genes are TRBV25-1 and TRBJ2-5; 7 positions agree with TRBD2. The germline V gene has CDR1 MGHDK and CDR2 SYGVNS. CDR3 size: 15 residues. The J segment lost 1 base and the V segment lost 3 bases, leaving 5 bases of the junction unmatched. The DNA for the CDR3 is TGTGCCAGCAGTGACCCTAGCGGCCTCCAAGAGACCCAGTACTTC. It codes for CASSDPSGLQETQYF.